This TCR beta chain was captured in a study of cytomegalovirus exposure and HLA in healthy donors. Study-level points and caveats: Associated with cytomegalovirus, according to the listing, were some 180 TCR beta chains. Reportedly, cytomegalovirus status was diagnosed with high sensitivity and specificity. Most observed TCR sequences were rare, whereas some public TCRs were detected in many donors. In vitro data verified a few CMV-associated chains as specific for CMV antigens.

Germline values: CDR1 MGHRA, CDR2 YSYEKL. With 1 base clipped from V and 8 bases from J, the junction kept 11 bases outside the gene matches. The CDR3 covers 17 residues. Notes on this clone: Its target is unknown.

The repertoire was sequenced with immunoSEQ multiplex PCR; TCRdb's copy has only in-frame clones and lacks some. The table records under 300,000 clones, 70% to 90% of them present only once. The sequence came from a woman younger than 30 in good health and CMV-seronegative. Sequencing was carried out using PBMCs. The chain employs TRBV4-1 and TRBJ2-1; 10 bases line up with TRBD2. CDR3 loop: CASSQGRLGTSEHEQFF. The CDR3 DNA sequence: TGCGCCAGCAGCCAAGGACGACTAGGGACTAGCGAGCATGAGCAGTTCTTC.